This is a list of T cell receptor beta chains from one sample in a study of T cells in Graves' hyperthyroidism and ophthalmopathy. TCRdb redid the calling of the multiplex PCR reads with MiXCR, one entry per CDR3 protein. Among hundreds of thousands of distinct CDR3 sequences listed, over 15% were seen once. Material: blood. All receptors come from a woman aged 50 to 60 with Graves' hyperthyroidism that later progressed to Graves' ophthalmopathy. The CDR3 runs from the conserved cysteine through the conserved F or W. Fields, in order: J gene, V gene, D gene, clone size, CDR3 protein, CDR3 DNA. The D gene is left open where the match is weak. Some rows have no size entry. The others give once, few or many, or a class for an expanded clone.

>TRBJ1-2|TRBV6-1|TRBD1|-
CASSFRTGGRYGYTF
TGTGCCAGCAGTTTTCGGACAGGGGGAAGGTATGGCTACACCTTC
>TRBJ2-7|TRBV5-1|-|many
CASLEGNEQYF
TGCGCCAGCCTAGAGGGCAACGAGCAGTACTTC
>TRBJ1-1|TRBV7-9|-|many
CASSLGIQDLNTEAFF
TGTGCCAGCAGCTTAGGGATCCAGGACCTAAACACTGAAGCTTTCTTT
>TRBJ1-1|TRBV12-3/TRBV12-4|TRBD1|many
CASSLQGAPSAEAFF
TGTGCCAGCAGTTTACAGGGGGCCCCGAGTGCTGAAGCTTTCTTT
>TRBJ2-1|TRBV20-1|TRBD2|many
CSATRLAAISYNEQFF
TGCAGTGCTACTAGACTAGCGGCTATCTCCTACAATGAGCAGTTCTTC
>TRBJ2-3|TRBV19|TRBD1|-
CASREAGGLLTDTQYF
TGTGCCAGTAGGGAGGCAGGGGGCCTCCTCACAGATACGCAGTATTTT
>TRBJ2-7|TRBV16|TRBD1|-
CASSGGQLSSYEQYF
TGTGCCAGCAGCGGGGGACAGTTGAGCTCCTACGAGCAGTACTTC
>TRBJ2-1|TRBV12-5|-|few
CASGLVLATSYNEQFF
TGTGCTAGTGGTTTGGTACTTGCTACCTCCTACAATGAGCAGTTCTTC
>TRBJ2-7|TRBV6-1|-|many
CASSEGTALQYF
TGTGCCAGCAGTGAAGGGACCGCGTTGCAGTACTTC
>TRBJ2-1|TRBV12-5|TRBD1|few
CASGLGTGDEQFF
TGTGCTAGTGGTTTGGGGACAGGGGATGAGCAGTTCTTC
>TRBJ2-6|TRBV5-5|TRBD1|few
CASSNRGPGANVLTF
TGTGCCAGCAGCAACAGGGGGCCTGGGGCCAACGTCCTGACTTTC
>TRBJ1-2|TRBV27|TRBD1|many
CASQGQGGTYGYTF
TGTGCCAGCCAAGGACAGGGAGGGACCTATGGCTACACCTTC
>TRBJ1-3|TRBV20-1|-|few
CSARDSLGPFSDTIYF
TGCAGTGCTAGAGATTCACTTGGGCCTTTCTCGGACACCATATATTTT
>TRBJ2-1|TRBV7-7|-|-
CASSKQGAGEQFF
TGTGCTAGCAGCAAACAAGGGGCTGGGGAGCAGTTCTTC
>TRBJ2-2|TRBV7-9|-|-
CASSVVQNTGELFF
TGTGCCAGCAGCGTGGTACAGAACACCGGGGAGCTGTTTTTT
>TRBJ1-1|TRBV9|-|-
CASSVAGVNTEAFF
TGTGCCAGCAGCGTAGCAGGAGTGAACACTGAAGCTTTCTTT
>TRBJ1-3|TRBV5-6|-|-
CASSLEGGRVTGNTIYF
TGTGCCAGCAGCTTGGAGGGGGGCAGGGTGACTGGAAACACCATATATTTT
>TRBJ2-7|TRBV18|-|many
CASSSFGITYEQYF
TGTGCCAGCTCCAGTTTTGGGATCACCTACGAGCAGTACTTC
>TRBJ1-2|TRBV12-3/TRBV12-4|-|many
CASRQPPIPGYTF
TGTGCCAGCAGGCAGCCGCCCATCCCTGGCTACACCTTC
>TRBJ2-1|TRBV30|TRBD1|many
CAWSVGGGPYNEQFF
TGTGCCTGGAGTGTAGGGGGCGGACCCTACAATGAGCAGTTCTTC
>TRBJ2-5|TRBV3-1|TRBD2|many
CASSQDSGGWETQYF
TGTGCCAGCAGCCAAGATAGCGGGGGTTGGGAGACCCAGTACTTC
>TRBJ2-3|TRBV29-1|-|once
CSVEDNTGPRGTQYF
TGCAGCGTTGAAGATAATACAGGGCCCAGGGGTACGCAGTATTTT
>TRBJ2-2|TRBV4-1|-|-
CASSQEPRDTGELFF
TGCGCCAGCAGCCAAGAGCCGAGGGACACCGGAGAGCTGTTTTTT
>TRBJ2-1|TRBV20-1|TRBD1|many
CSAREPGQLYNEQFF
TGCAGTGCTAGAGAACCGGGACAGCTCTACAATGAGCAGTTCTTC
>TRBJ1-2|TRBV12-5|-|many
CASGPAPQYYGYTF
TGTGCTAGTGGTCCCGCCCCTCAGTACTATGGCTACACCTTC
>TRBJ1-1|TRBV4-2|-|-
CASSPGGPEAFF
TGTGCCAGCAGTCCCGGGGGCCCTGAAGCTTTCTTT
>TRBJ1-2|TRBV29-1|-|few
CSVEGRSGYTF
TGCAGCGTTGAAGGCAGGAGCGGCTACACCTTC
>TRBJ1-1|TRBV15|-|-
CATRGGGENTEAFF
TGTGCCACCAGGGGGGGGGGGGAGAACACTGAAGCTTTCTTT
>TRBJ1-1|TRBV28|-|few
CASKKQRNTEAFF
TGTGCCAGCAAGAAACAAAGGAACACTGAAGCTTTCTTT
>TRBJ1-1|TRBV9|-|-
CASREDDSLGTEAFF
TGTGCCAGCAGAGAGGATGACAGCCTCGGCACTGAAGCTTTCTTT
>TRBJ2-1|TRBV19|-|-
CASSYDPRDEQFF
TGTGCCAGTAGTTATGACCCTAGGGATGAGCAGTTCTTC
>TRBJ2-2|TRBV3-1|-|-
CASSPWTAMNTGELFF
TGTGCCAGCAGCCCATGGACAGCCATGAACACCGGGGAGCTGTTTTTT
>TRBJ1-1|TRBV18|-|many
CASSRDRSNTEAFF
TGTGCCAGCTCACGGGACCGATCGAACACTGAAGCTTTCTTT
>TRBJ2-3|TRBV18|-|few
CASSPPSLAHYSTDTQYF
TGTGCCAGCTCACCACCGAGTCTAGCCCACTATAGCACAGATACGCAGTATTTT
>TRBJ1-1|TRBV6-1|-|-
CASSGGAEVEAFF
TGTGCCAGCAGTGGAGGGGCAGAGGTTGAAGCTTTCTTT
>TRBJ1-2|TRBV20-1|-|few
CSAPNVGVYGYTF
TGCAGTGCTCCAAACGTGGGGGTCTATGGCTACACCTTC
>TRBJ2-2|TRBV7-9|TRBD1|-
CASSSRTGLTGELFF
TGTGCCAGCAGCTCCAGGACAGGGTTGACCGGGGAGCTGTTTTTT
>TRBJ2-7|TRBV15|TRBD1|-
CATSRDLGGQGITYEQYF
TGTGCCACCAGCAGAGATTTGGGGGGACAGGGGATAACCTACGAGCAGTACTTC
>TRBJ1-1|TRBV25-1|-|few
CASKGDFNSEAFF
TGTGCCAGCAAGGGGGATTTTAACTCTGAAGCTTTCTTT
>TRBJ2-5|TRBV6-1|-|-
CASTLSAGLQETQYF
TGTGCCAGCACCTTATCCGCGGGATTACAAGAGACCCAGTACTTC
>TRBJ2-1|TRBV9|TRBD2|few
CASSVGGSNYNEQFF
TGTGCCAGCAGCGTCGGGGGGTCAAACTACAATGAGCAGTTCTTC
>TRBJ2-3|TRBV20-1|-|few
CSARGGISTDTQYF
TGCAGTGCTAGGGGTGGGATTAGCACAGATACGCAGTATTTT
>TRBJ1-6|TRBV20-1|-|few
CSATGSRAPLHF
TGCAGTGCTACCGGGTCCCGGGCACCCCTCCACTTT
>TRBJ1-2|TRBV11-2|-|-
CASSLEWTANYGYTF
TGTGCCAGCAGCTTAGAATGGACTGCTAACTATGGCTACACCTTC
>TRBJ1-4|TRBV5-1|-|many
CASSLAGYEKLFF
TGCGCCAGCAGCTTGGCAGGGTATGAAAAACTGTTTTTT
>TRBJ2-1|TRBV11-2|TRBD2|many
CASSLPGGGYNEQFF
TGTGCCAGCAGTTTACCGGGCGGGGGCTACAATGAGCAGTTCTTC
>TRBJ2-2|TRBV29-1|-|-
CSVESTGELFF
TGCAGCGTTGAATCTACCGGGGAGCTGTTTTTT
>TRBJ2-7|TRBV6-6|TRBD1|few
CASSYRTGHYEQYF
TGTGCCAGCAGTTACCGGACAGGGCACTACGAGCAGTACTTC
>TRBJ2-7|TRBV20-1|TRBD2|many
CSARGATSGDRTYEQYF
TGCAGTGCTAGAGGGGCGACTAGCGGGGACCGTACCTACGAGCAGTACTTC
>TRBJ1-1|TRBV6-1|-|few
CASGTRAETFF
TGTGCCTCAGGGACCAGGGCTGAAACTTTCTTT
>TRBJ1-2|TRBV4-1|-|-
CASSHLWTRDNYGYTF
TGCGCCAGCAGCCACCTATGGACAAGGGATAACTATGGCTACACCTTC
>TRBJ1-1|TRBV11-3|TRBD1|many
CASSPRQGTEAFF
TGTGCCAGCAGCCCCCGACAGGGGACTGAAGCTTTCTTT
>TRBJ1-1|TRBV10-3|-|few
CAITPGEGTEAFF
TGTGCCATCACCCCCGGGGAGGGCACTGAAGCTTTCTTT
>TRBJ2-7|TRBV5-1|TRBD1|many
CASSLEQGAYEQYF
TGCGCCAGCAGCCTGGAACAGGGGGCCTACGAGCAGTACTTC
>TRBJ1-5|TRBV19|-|-
CASSTGPGQPQHF
TGTGCCAGTAGTACAGGGCCGGGACAGCCCCAGCATTTT